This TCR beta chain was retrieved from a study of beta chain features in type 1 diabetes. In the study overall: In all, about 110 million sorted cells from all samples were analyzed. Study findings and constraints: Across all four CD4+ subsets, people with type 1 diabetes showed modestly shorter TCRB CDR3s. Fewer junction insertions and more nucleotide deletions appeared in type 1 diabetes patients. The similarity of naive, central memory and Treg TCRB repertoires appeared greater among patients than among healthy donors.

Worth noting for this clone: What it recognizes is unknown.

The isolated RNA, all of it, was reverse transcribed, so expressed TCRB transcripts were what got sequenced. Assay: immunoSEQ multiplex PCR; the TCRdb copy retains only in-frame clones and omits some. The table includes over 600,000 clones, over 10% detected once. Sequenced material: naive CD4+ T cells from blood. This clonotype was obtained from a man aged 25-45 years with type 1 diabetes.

The CDR3 is CASRPRQGRGETQYF. The CDR3 bases are TGTGCCAGCCGACCACGGCAGGGAAGAGGGGAGACCCAGTACTTC. This rearrangement joins TRBV19 to TRBJ2-5; TRBD1 or TRBD2 may be the D gene (5 bases each). V was cut by 9 bases and J by 5 bases, with 22 bases left in between. Germline V lookup: CDR1 LNHDA, CDR2 SQIVND (reference sequence). The CDR3 totals 15 residues.